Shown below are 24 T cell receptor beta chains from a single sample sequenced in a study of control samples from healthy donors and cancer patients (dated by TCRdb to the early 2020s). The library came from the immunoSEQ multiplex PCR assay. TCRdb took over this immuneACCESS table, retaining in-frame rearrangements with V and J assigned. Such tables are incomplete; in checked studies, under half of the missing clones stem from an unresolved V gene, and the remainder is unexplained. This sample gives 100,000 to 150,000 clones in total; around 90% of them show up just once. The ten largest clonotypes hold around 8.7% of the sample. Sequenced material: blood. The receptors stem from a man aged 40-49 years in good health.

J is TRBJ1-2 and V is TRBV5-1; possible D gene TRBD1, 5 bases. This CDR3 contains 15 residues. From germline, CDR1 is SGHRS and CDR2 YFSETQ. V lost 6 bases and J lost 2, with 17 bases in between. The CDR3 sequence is CASTVTGDKNYGYTF. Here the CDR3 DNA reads TGCGCCAGCACCGTGACGGGGGATAAAAACTATGGCTACACCTTC. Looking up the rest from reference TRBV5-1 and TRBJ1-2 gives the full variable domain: KAGVTQTPRYLIKTRGQQVTLSCSPISGHRSVSWYQQTPGQGLQFLFEYFSETQRNKGNFPGRFSGRQFSNSRSEMNVSTLELGDSALYLCASTVTGDKNYGYTFGSGTRLTVV.

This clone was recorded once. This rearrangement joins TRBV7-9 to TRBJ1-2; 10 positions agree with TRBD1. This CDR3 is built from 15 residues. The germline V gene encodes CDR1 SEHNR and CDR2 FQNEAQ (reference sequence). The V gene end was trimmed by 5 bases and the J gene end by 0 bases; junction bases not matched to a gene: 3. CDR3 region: CASSLGQGANYGYTF. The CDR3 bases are TGTGCCAGCAGCCTCGGACAGGGGGCTAACTATGGCTACACCTTC.

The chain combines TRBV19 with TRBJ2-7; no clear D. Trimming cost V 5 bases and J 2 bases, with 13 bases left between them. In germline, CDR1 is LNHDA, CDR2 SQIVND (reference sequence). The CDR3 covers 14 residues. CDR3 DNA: TGTGCCAGTAGTCCGGTCGGAGCCGCCTACGAGCAGTACTTC. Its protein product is CASSPVGAAYEQYF. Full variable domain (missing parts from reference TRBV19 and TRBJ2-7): DGGITQSPKYLFRKEGQNVTLSCEQNLNHDAMYWYRQDPGQGLRLIYYSQIVNDFQKGDIAEGYSVSREKKESFPLTVTSAQKNPTAFYLCASSPVGAAYEQYFGPGTRLTVT.

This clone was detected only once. The CDR3 region is CASSLNTKNSNQPQHF. For the CDR3, the DNA is TGTGCCAGCAGCTTAAACACGAAGAATAGCAATCAGCCCCAGCATTTT. V gene TRBV7-8 combines with J gene TRBJ1-5, with D hard to call. Germline lookup yields CDR1 SGHVS and CDR2 FQNEAQ. The CDR3 sequence is 16 residues long. V was trimmed by 2 bases and J by 0 bases, leaving 11 bases between them.

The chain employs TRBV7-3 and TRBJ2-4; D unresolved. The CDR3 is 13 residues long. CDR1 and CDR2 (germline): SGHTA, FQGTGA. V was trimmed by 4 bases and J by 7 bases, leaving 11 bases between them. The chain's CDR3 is CASSSSWGNIQYF. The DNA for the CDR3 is TGTGCCAGCAGCTCCAGCTGGGGTAACATTCAGTACTTC.

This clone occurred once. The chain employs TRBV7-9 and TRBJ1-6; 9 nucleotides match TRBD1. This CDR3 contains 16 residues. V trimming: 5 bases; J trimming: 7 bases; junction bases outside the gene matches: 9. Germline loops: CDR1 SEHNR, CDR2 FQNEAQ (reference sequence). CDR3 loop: CASSGTGQTGNSPLHF. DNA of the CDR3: TGTGCCAGCAGCGGGACAGGGCAAACGGGAAATTCACCCCTCCACTTT.

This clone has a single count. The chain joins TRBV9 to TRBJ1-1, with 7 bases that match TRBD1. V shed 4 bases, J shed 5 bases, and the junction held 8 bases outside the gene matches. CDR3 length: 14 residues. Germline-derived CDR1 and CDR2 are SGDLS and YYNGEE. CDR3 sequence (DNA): TGTGCCAGCAGCACTACAGGGGCGAGGACTGAAGCTTTCTTT. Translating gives CASSTTGARTEAFF.

In nucleotides, the CDR3 is TGTGCCAGCAGCTTTTTGGCGCAGGTTAATAATTCACCCCTCCACTTT. Translating gives CASSFLAQVNNSPLHF. The rearrangement uses TRBV11-2 and TRBJ1-6; D unresolved. Trimming shortened V by 3 bases and J by 5 bases, and 14 bases separated the two germline ends. Germline V gene lookup returns CDR1 SGHAT and CDR2 FQNNGV. This CDR3 spans 16 amino acids. Full variable domain (outside the CDR3, taken from reference TRBV11-2 and TRBJ1-6): EAGVAQSPRYKIIEKRQSVAFWCNPISGHATLYWYQQILGQGPKLLIQFQNNGVVDDSQLPKDRFSAERLKGVDSTLKIQPAKLEDSAVYLCASSFLAQVNNSPLHFGNGTRLTVT.

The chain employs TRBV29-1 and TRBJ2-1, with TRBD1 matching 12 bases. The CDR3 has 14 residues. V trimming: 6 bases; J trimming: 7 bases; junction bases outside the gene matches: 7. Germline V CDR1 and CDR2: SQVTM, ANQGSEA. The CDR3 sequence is CSVLGQGAANEQFF. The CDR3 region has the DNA TGCAGCGTCCTGGGACAGGGGGCAGCTAATGAGCAGTTCTTC.

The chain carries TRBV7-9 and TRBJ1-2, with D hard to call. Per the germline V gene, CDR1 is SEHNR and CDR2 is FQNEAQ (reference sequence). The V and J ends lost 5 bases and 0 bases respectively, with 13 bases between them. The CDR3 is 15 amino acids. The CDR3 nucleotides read TGTGCCAGCAGCACTGAGACAATATCTAACTATGGCTACACCTTC. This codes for CASSTETISNYGYTF.

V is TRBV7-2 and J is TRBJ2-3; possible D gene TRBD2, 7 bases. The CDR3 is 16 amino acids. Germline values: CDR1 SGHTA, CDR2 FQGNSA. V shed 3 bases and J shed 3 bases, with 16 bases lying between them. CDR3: CASSFFSGGRTDTQYF. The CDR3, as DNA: TGTGCCAGCAGCTTTTTCTCGGGGGGCAGGACAGATACGCAGTATTTT.

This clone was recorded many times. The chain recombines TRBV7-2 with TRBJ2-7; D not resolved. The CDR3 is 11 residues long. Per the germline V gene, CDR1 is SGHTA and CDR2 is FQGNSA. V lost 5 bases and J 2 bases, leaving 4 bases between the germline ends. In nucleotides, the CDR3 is TGTGCCAGCAGCGAAGCCTACGAGCAGTACTTC. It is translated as CASSEAYEQYF.

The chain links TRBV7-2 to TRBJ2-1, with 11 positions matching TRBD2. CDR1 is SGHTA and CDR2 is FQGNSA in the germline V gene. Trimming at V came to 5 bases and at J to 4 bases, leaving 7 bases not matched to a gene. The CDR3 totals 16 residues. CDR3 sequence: CASSLSGGAGYNEQFF. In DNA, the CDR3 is TGTGCCAGCAGCCTTAGCGGGGGGGCCGGGTACAATGAGCAGTTCTTC.

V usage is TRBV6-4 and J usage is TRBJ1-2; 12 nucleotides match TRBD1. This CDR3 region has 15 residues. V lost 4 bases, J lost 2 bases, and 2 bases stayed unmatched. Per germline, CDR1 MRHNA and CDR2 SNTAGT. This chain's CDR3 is CASSVGTGGNYGYTF. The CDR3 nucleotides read TGTGCCAGCAGTGTAGGGACAGGGGGCAACTATGGCTACACCTTC.

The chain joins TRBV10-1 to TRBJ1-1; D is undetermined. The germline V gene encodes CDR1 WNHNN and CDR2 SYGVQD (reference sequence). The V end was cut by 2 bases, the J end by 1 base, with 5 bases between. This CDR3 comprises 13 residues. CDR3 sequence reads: CASSEEKNTEAFF. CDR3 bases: TGCGCCAGCAGTGAGGAAAAGAACACTGAAGCTTTCTTT.

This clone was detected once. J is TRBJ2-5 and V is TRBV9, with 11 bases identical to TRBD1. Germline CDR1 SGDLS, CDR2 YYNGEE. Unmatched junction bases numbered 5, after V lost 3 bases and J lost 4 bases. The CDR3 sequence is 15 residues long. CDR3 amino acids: CASSEDRGRGETQYF. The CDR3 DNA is TGTGCCAGCAGCGAGGACAGGGGGCGCGGAGAGACCCAGTACTTC.

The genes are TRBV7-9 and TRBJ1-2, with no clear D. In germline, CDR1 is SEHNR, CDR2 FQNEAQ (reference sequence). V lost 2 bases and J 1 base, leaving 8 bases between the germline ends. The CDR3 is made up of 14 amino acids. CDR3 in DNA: TGTGCCAGCAGCTTACAGGCTTATAACTATGGCTACACCTTC. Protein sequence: CASSLQAYNYGYTF.

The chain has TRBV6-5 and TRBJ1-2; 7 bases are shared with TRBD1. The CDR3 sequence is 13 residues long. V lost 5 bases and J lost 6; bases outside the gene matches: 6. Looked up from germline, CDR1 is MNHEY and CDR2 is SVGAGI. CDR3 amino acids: CASSPQGQDGYTF. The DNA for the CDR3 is TGTGCCAGCAGTCCACAGGGGCAGGATGGCTACACCTTC.

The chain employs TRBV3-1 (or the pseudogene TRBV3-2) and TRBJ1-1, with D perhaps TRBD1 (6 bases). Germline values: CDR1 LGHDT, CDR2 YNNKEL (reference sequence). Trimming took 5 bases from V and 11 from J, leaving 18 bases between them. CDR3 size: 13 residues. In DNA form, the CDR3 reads TGTGCCAGCAGCTTCGCGACAGGTGGGGGGGCTTTCTTT. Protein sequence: CASSFATGGGAFF.

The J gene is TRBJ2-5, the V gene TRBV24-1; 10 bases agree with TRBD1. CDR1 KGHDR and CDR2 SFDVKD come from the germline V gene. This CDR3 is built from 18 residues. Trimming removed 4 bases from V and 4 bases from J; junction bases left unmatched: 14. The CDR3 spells CATSDPRDDRGPGETQYF. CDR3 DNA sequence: TGTGCCACCAGTGACCCACGCGATGACAGGGGGCCAGGAGAGACCCAGTACTTC.

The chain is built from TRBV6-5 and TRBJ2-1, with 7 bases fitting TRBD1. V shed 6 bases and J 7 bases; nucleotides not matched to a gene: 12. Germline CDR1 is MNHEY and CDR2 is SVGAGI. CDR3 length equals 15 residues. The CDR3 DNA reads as TGTGCCAGCAGCCAACTAGGGGGCCCCCTAAATGAGCAGTTCTTC. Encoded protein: CASSQLGGPLNEQFF.

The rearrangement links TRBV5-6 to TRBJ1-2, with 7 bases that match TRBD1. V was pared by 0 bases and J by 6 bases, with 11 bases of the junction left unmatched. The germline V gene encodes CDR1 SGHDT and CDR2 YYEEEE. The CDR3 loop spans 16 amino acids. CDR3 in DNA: TGTGCCAGCAGCTTGGCAGGGGGACCACCCCAAGATGGCTACACCTTC. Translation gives CASSLAGGPPQDGYTF.

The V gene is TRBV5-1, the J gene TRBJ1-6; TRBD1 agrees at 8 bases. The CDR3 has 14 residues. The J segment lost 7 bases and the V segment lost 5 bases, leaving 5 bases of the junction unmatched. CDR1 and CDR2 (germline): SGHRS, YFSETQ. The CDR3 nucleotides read TGCGCCAGCAGTCGCGACAGGGGCAATTCACCCCTCCACTTT. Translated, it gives CASSRDRGNSPLHF.

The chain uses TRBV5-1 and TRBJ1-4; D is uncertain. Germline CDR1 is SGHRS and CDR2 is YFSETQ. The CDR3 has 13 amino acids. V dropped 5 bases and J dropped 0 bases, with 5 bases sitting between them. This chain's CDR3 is CASRQTTNEKLFF. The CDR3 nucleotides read TGCGCCAGCAGGCAGACAACTAATGAAAAACTGTTTTTT.